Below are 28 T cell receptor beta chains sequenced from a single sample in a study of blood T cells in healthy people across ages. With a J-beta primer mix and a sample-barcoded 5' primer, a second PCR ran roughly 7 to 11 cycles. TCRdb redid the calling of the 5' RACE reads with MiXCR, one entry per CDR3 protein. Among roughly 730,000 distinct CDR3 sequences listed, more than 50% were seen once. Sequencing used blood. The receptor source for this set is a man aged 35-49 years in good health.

CDR3 residues: CATSRGGSGYYEQYF. DNA of the CDR3: TGTGCCACCAGCAGGGGCGGGAGTGGCTACTACGAGCAGTACTTC. The chain uses TRBV15 and TRBJ2-7; 7 positions agree with TRBD2. Germline CDR1 LNHNV, CDR2 YYDKDF (reference sequence). J lost 3 bases, V lost 3 bases, and 8 bases had no gene match. This CDR3 spans 15 amino acids.

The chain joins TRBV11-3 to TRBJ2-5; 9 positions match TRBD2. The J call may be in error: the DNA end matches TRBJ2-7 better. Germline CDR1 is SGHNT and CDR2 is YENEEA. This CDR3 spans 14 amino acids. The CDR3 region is CASRSSGVSYEQYF. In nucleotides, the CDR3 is TGTGCCAGCAGGTCTAGCGGGGTCTCCTACGAGCAGTACTTC.

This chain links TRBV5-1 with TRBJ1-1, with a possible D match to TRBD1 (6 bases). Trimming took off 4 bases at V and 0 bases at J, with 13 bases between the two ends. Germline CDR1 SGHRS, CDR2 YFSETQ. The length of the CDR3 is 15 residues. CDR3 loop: CASSRDILLNTEAFF. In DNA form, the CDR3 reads TGCGCCAGCAGCCGGGACATTCTTCTGAACACTGAAGCTTTCTTT.

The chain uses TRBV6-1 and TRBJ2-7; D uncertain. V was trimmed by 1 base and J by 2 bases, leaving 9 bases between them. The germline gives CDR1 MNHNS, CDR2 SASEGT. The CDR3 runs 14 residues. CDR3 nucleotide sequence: TGTGCCAGCAGTGAAGGGTTGAGAGCCTACGAGCAGTACTTC. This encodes CASSEGLRAYEQYF.

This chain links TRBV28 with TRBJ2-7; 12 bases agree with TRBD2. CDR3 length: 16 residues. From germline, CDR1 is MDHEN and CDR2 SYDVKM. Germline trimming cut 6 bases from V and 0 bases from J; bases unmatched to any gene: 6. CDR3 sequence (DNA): TGTGCCAGCAGACCCCAGACTAGCGGGAGCTCCTACGAGCAGTACTTC. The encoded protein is CASRPQTSGSSYEQYF.

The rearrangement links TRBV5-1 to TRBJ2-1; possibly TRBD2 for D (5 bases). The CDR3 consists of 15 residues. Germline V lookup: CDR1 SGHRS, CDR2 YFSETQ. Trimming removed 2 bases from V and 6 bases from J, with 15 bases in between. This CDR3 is CASSFGVGLCNEQFF. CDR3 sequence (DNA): TGCGCCAGCAGCTTCGGGGTTGGGTTGTGCAATGAGCAGTTCTTC.

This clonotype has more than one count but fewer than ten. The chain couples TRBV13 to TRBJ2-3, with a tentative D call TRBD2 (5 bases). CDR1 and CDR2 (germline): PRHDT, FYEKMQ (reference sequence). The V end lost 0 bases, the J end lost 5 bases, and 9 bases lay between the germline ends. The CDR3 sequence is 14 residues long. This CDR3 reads CASSLGRGRDTQYF. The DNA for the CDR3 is TGTGCCAGCAGCTTAGGCCGTGGGAGAGATACGCAGTATTTT.

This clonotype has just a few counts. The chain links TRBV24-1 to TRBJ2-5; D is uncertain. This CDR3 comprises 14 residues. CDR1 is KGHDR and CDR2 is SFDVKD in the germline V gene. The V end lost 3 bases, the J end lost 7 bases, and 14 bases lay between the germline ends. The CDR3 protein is CATSDVADEWTQYF. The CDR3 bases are TGTGCCACCAGTGATGTCGCCGATGAGTGGACCCAGTACTTC.

DNA of the CDR3: TGTGCCAGCAGCTTCCGGACGCAAACCATCAGCTCCTACAATGAGCAGTTCTTC. Encoded protein: CASSFRTQTISSYNEQFF. The chain has TRBV7-8 and TRBJ2-1; D gene uncertain. CDR1 and CDR2 (germline): SGHVS, FQNEAQ. This CDR3 region has 18 residues. V lost 3 bases and J 0 bases, leaving 18 bases between the germline ends.

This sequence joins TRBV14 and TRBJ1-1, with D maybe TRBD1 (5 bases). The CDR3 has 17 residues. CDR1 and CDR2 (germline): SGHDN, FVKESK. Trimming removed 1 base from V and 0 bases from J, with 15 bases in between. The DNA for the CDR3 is TGTGCCAGCAGCCAAGGGAGGAGGGGAGGTATGAACACTGAAGCTTTCTTT. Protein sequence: CASSQGRRGGMNTEAFF.

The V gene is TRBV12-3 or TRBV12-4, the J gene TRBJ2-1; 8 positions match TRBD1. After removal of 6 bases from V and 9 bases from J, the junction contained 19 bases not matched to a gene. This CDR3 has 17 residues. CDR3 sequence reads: CASRPRSRDRSLGEQFF. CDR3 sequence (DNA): TGTGCCAGCAGACCGAGGAGCCGGGACAGGTCGCTGGGTGAGCAGTTCTTC.

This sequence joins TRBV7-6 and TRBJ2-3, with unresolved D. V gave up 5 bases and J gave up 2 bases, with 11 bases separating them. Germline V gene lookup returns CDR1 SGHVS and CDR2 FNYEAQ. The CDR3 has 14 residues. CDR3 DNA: TGTGCCAGCAGCCCCGGGTGGAACACAGATACGCAGTATTTT. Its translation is CASSPGWNTDTQYF.

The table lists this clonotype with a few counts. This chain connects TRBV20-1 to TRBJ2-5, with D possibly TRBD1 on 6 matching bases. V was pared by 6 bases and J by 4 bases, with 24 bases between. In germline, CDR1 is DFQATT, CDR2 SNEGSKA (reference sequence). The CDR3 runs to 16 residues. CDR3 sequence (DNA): TGCAGTGCAACAGGGACCACCGGGACGTATGGAGAGACCCAGTACTTC. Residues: CSATGTTGTYGETQYF.

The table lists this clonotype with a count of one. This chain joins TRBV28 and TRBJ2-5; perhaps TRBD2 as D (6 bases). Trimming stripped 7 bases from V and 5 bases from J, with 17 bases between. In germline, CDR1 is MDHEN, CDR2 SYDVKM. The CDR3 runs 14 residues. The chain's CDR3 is CASKEGPGWETQYF. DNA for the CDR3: TGTGCCAGCAAGGAGGGACCTGGATGGGAGACCCAGTACTTC.

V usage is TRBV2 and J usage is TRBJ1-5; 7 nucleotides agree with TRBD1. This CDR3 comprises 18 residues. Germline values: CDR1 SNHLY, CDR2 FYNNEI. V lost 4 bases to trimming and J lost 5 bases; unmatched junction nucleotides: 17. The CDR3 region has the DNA TGTGCCAGCAGTGTAATCGGGACAGACGGGGGTCAATATCAGCCCCAGCATTTT. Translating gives CASSVIGTDGGQYQPQHF.

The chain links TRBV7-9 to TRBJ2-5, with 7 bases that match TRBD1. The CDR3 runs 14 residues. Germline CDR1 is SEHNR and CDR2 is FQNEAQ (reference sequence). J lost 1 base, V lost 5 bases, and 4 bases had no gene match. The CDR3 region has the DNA TGTGCCAGCAGCCCCTGGGACAGCCAAGAGACCCAGTACTTC. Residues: CASSPWDSQETQYF.

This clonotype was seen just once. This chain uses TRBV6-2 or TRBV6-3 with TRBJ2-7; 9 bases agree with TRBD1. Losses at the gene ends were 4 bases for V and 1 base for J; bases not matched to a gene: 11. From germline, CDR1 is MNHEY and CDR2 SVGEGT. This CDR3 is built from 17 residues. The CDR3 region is CASSFDSRQGVSYEQYF. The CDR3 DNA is TGTGCCAGCAGTTTTGATTCCCGACAGGGGGTATCCTACGAGCAGTACTTC.

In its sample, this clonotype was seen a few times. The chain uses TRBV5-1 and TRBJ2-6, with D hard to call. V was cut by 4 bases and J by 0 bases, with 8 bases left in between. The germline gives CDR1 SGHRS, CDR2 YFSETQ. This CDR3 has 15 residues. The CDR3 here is CASSARISGANVLTF. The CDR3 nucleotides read TGCGCCAGCAGCGCCAGGATCTCTGGGGCCAACGTCCTGACTTTC.

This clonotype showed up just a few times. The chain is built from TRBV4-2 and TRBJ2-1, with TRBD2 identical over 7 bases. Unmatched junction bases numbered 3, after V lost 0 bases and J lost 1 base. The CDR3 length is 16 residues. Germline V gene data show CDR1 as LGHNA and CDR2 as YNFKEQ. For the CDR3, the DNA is TGTGCCAGCAGCCAAGAATTGGGGGGGTCCTACAATGAGCAGTTCTTC. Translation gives CASSQELGGSYNEQFF.

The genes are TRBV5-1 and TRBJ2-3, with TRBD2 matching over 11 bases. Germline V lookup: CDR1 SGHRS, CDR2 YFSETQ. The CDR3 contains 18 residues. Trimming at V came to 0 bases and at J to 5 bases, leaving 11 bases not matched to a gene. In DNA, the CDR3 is TGCGCCAGCAGCTTGGGTGGACTTAGCGGGGGGGCCGAAGATACGCAGTATTTT. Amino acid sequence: CASSLGGLSGGAEDTQYF.

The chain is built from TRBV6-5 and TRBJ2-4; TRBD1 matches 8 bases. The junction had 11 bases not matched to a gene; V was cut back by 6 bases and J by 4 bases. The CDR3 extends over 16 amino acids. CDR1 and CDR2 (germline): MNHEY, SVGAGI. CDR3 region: CASRSYKDRAKNIQYF. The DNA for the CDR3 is TGTGCCAGCAGATCCTATAAGGACAGGGCGAAAAACATTCAGTACTTC.

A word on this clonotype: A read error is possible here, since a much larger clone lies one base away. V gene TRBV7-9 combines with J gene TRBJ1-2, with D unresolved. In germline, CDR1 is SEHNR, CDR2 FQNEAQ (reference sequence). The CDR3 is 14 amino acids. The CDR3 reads CASSVATLSGGYTF. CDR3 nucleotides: TGTGCCAGCAGCGTAGCAACCCTCAGCGGTGGCTACACCTTC. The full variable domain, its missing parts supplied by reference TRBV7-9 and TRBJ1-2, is DTGVSQNPRHKITKRGQNVTFRCDPISEHNRLYWYRQTLGQGPEFLTYFQNEAQLEKSRLLSDRFSAERPKGSFSTLEIQRTEQGDSAMYLCASSVATLSGGYTFGSGTRLTVV.

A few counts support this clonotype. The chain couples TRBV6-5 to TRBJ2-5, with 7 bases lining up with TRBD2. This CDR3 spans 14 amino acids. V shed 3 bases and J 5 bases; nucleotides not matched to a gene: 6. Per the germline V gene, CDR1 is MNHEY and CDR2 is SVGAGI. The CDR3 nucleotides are TGTGCCAGCAGTTATTCGGGGGGAGGGGAGACCCAGTACTTC. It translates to CASSYSGGGETQYF.

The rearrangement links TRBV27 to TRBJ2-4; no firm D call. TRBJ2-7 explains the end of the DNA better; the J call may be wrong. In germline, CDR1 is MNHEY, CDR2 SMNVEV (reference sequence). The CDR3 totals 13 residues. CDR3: CASSFARFNEQYF. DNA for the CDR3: TGTGCCAGCAGTTTCGCTAGGTTTAACGAGCAGTACTTC.

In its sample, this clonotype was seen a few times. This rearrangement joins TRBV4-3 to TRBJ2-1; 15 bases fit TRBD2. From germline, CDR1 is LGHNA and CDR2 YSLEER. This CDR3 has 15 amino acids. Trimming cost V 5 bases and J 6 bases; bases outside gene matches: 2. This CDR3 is CASSGLAGGFNEQFF. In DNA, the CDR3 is TGCGCCAGCAGCGGACTAGCGGGAGGGTTCAATGAGCAGTTCTTC.

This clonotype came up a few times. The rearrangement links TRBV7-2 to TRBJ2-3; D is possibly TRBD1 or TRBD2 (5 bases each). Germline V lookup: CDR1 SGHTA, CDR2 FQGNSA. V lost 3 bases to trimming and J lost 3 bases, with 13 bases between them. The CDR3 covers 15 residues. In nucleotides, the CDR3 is TGTGCCAGCAGCTTGACAGTGGGGGTTACAGATACGCAGTATTTT. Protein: CASSLTVGVTDTQYF.

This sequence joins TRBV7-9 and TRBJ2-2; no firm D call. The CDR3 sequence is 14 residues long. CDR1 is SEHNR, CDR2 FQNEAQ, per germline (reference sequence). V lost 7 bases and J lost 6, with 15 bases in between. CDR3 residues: CASNLKLGAGELFF. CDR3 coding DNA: TGTGCCAGCAACCTTAAGCTAGGTGCCGGGGAGCTGTTTTTT.

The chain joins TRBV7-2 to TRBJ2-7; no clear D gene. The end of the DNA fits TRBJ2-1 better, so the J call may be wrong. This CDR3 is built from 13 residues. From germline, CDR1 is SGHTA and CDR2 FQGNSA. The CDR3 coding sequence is TGTGCCAGCAGCCCCCTAGGTCACAATGAGCAGTTCTTC. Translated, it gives CASSPLGHNEQFF.